These 3 T cell receptor beta chains came from one sample sequenced in a study of T cells in Graves' hyperthyroidism and ophthalmopathy (dated by TCRdb to between 2019 and 2020). The protocol used for the library was multiplex PCR. Sequencing relied on an Illumina HiSeq 2000. TCR beta CDR3 regions were amplified from RNA transcripts. The first round of RT-PCR for the TCR CDR3 was performed with the HTBI primer set and the Qiagen OneStep RT-PCR kit. The public reads were reanalyzed by TCRdb: fastp trimming at Q25, MiXCR alignment, in-frame beta chains only. Duplicate CDR3 protein sequences are folded into a single record with the most common DNA and genes. In all, the sample holds fewer than 900,000 distinct CDR3 sequences, and less than 20% of those were seen once. The ten largest clones add up to under 8.5% of the sample. The sample was blood. The receptors were sampled from a man between 18 and 35 years old with Graves' hyperthyroidism.

This clonotype is a singleton in its sample. The chain links TRBV6-1 to TRBJ2-1; TRBD2 aligns across 11 bases. The CDR3 spans 18 residues. CDR1 is MNHNS, CDR2 SASEGT, per germline. Trimming cost V 4 bases and J 0 bases; bases outside gene matches: 8. The CDR3 region is CASSVGLAAAGSYNEQFF. CDR3 bases: TGTGCCAGCAGTGTGGGACTAGCGGCTGCCGGCTCCTACAATGAGCAGTTCTTC.

This clonotype was observed many times. The chain combines TRBV28 with TRBJ2-1; D possibly corresponds to TRBD2 (6 bases). Trimming shortened V by 4 bases and J by 2 bases, and 12 bases separated the two germline ends. CDR3 length: 15 amino acids. The germline V gene has CDR1 MDHEN and CDR2 SYDVKM. In DNA, the CDR3 is TGTGCCAGCAGTTCCACTAGCTTCGCCTACAATGAGCAGTTCTTC. Protein sequence: CASSSTSFAYNEQFF.

This sequence joins TRBV6-5 and TRBJ2-2; 12 bases match TRBD2. The CDR3 extends over 18 amino acids. V lost 1 base to trimming and J lost 7 bases; unmatched junction nucleotides: 10. Looked up from germline, CDR1 is MNHEY and CDR2 is SVGAGI. The CDR3 sequence: CASSYWILAGGSGGELFF. CDR3 DNA: TGTGCCAGCAGTTACTGGATACTAGCGGGAGGTTCTGGCGGGGAGCTGTTTTTT.